The clone carrying this T cell receptor beta chain was seen a handful of times. The antigen remains unidentified. Every donor contributed about 10 milliliters of peripheral blood by blood draw. Germline values: CDR1 SGHTA, CDR2 FQGNSA. This CDR3 comprises 13 residues. The V end was cut by 5 bases, the J end by 8 bases, with 14 bases between. This sample was included in a study of blood T cells in healthy people across ages. Study-level points and caveats: The long-lived group displayed more naive CD4+ cells, plus higher diversity, than the aged donors did. The study could not conclusively compare naive and antigen-experienced cells, given its unsorted PBMCs.

With a J-beta primer mix and a sample-barcoded 5' primer, a second PCR ran 7 to 11 cycles. Every cDNA was tagged by a template-switch adaptor with 12 random nucleotides. Each CDR3 protein is one row after TCRdb ran MiXCR on the 5' RACE reads. The data contain around 2 million distinct CDR3 sequences, about two fifths of them singletons. V gene TRBV7-2 combines with J gene TRBJ2-3; a weak D match, TRBD2 (5 bases). This TCR was recovered from a human donor in good health. The sample was blood. This CDR3 reads CASSTAGMGTQYF. In DNA, the CDR3 is TGTGCCAGCAGCACCGCCGGGATGGGTACGCAGTATTTT.